This is a list of T cell receptor beta chains from one sample in a study of blood T cell repertoires in COVID-19. The table came from immunoSEQ multiplex PCR; TCRdb's copy has only in-frame clones and leaves some out. In the table there are 120,000 to 150,000 clones, over 80% of which are singletons. Sequencing was done on a sample of peripheral blood. These receptors came from a man aged 30 to 45 with COVID-19, enrolled during active disease. The conserved cysteine and the conserved F or W are not part of the CDR3 here.

>TRBJ2-2|TRBV7-3
ASSLSGTSGSRPGELF
>TRBJ2-7|TRBV5-4
ASSQFGTGMFEQY
>TRBJ2-7|TRBV19
ASSMSLGGAYEQY
>TRBJ2-2|TRBV6-5
ASKSGETGELF
>TRBJ2-6|TRBV10-3
ATRQGSGANVLT
>TRBJ2-3|TRBV19
AAGSRITDTQY
>TRBJ2-3|TRBV9
ASSERTEADTQY
>TRBJ2-1|TRBV19
ASSIMGENEQF
>TRBJ2-7|TRBV28
ASSYLLAGKVEQY
>TRBJ2-7|TRBV6-5
ASTTSSDRAYEQY
>TRBJ1-2|TRBV2
ASSENIGGYGYT
>TRBJ2-3|TRBV3-1/TRBV3-2
ASSLPGTDTQY
>TRBJ2-7|TRBV4-3
ASSQDDRGYEQY
>TRBJ2-2|TRBV6-2/TRBV6-3
ASSITSGRPGELF
>TRBJ2-1|TRBV4-1
ASSQEWEQGSSYNEQF
>TRBJ1-1|TRBV25-1
ASKFGGSNTEAF
>TRBJ2-7|TRBV28
ASSPGRNEQY
>TRBJ1-2|TRBV30
AWIFSGFSHGYT
>TRBJ2-2|TRBV27
ASSLGLYFKTGELF
>TRBJ2-7|TRBV27
ASSWGLTSASYEQY
>TRBJ1-2|TRBV5-1
ASAGAHNYGYT
>TRBJ2-7|TRBV18
ASSPWTSGIYEQY
>TRBJ1-1|TRBV5-1
ASSATRNTEAF
>TRBJ2-5|TRBV19
ASSRTSGVQETQY
>TRBJ2-1|TRBV9
ASSVVGTSGTGEQF
>TRBJ2-7|TRBV27
ASSLKLLYEQY
>TRBJ2-1|TRBV6-4
ASSEISGLAGRIGRDEQF
>TRBJ1-6|TRBV30
AWGARGGYSSPLH
>TRBJ2-3|TRBV9
ASSAVTDTQY
>TRBJ2-7|TRBV24-1
ATSDPRTGGLTAQY
>TRBJ1-1|TRBV11-1
ASSLGEGRTEAF
>TRBJ2-7|TRBV7-9
ASSPLGGEGYEQY
>TRBJ2-1|TRBV11-3
ASSLGLAGPSNEQF
>TRBJ2-2|TRBV4-2
ASSQDGESSGSGELF
>TRBJ1-2|TRBV24-1
ATSSGGLGWNYGYT
>TRBJ1-5|TRBV19
ASKDGTRYSNQPQH
>TRBJ2-7|TRBV5-1
ASNSGTDSYEQY
>TRBJ1-1|TRBV5-1
ASSPTQGLNTEAF
>TRBJ1-1|TRBV25-1
ASSPAGTEAF
>TRBJ2-7|TRBV18
ASSPTTDSDEQY
>TRBJ1-1|TRBV10-3
AISEGGQGLNTEAF
>TRBJ2-6|TRBV10-3
AISEQGVTGANVLT
>TRBJ2-7|TRBV10-1
ASSSQGSPPYEQY
>TRBJ1-2|TRBV11-3
ASSAATGAGYT
>TRBJ1-2|TRBV3-1/TRBV3-2
ASSQVGKRAGYGYT
>TRBJ2-5|TRBV5-6
ASSFGLAGGETQY
>TRBJ2-2|TRBV12-1
ASSSEAGTSGRRNTGELF
>TRBJ1-4|TRBV7-8
ASSRDRFLADNEKLF
>TRBJ2-1|TRBV9
ASSDRVFDEQF
>TRBJ1-1|TRBV28
ASGQGWTEAF
>TRBJ1-5|TRBV2
ASRPQAYSNQPQH
>TRBJ2-7|TRBV10-3
AISGVGLAGSVQY
>TRBJ2-7|TRBV29-1
SAVRGGREQY
>TRBJ2-3|TRBV6-4
ASSEGLETDTQY
>TRBJ2-3|TRBV4-2
ASSQDGAGGGADTQY